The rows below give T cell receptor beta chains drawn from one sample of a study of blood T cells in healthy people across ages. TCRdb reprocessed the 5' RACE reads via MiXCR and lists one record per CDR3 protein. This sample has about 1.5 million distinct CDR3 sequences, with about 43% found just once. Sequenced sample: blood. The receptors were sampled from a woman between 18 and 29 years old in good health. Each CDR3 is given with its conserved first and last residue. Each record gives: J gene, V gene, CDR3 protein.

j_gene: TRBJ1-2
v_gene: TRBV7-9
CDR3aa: CASSSRCRSVYGYTF

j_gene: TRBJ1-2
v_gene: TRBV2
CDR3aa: CASSGQGVNYGYTF

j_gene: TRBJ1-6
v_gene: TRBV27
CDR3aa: CASSRQGGYNSPLHF

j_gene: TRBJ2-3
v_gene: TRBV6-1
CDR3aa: CASRQSLGPADTQYF

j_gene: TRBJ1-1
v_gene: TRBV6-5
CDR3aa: CASSYSRGVPEAFF

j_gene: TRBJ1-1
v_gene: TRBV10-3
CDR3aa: CAIKGLTPEAFF

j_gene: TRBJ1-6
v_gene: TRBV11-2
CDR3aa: CASSMGQTNSPLHF

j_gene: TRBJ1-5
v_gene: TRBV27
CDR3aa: CASSFGGPYSNRPQHF

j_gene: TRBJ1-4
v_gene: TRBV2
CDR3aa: CASSPRQDGHEKLFF

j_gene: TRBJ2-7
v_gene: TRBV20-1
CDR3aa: CSARPGSLTYEQYF

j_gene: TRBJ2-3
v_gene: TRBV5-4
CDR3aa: CASSTQGAADTQYF

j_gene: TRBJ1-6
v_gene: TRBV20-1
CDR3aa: CSATTGQGAILTNSPLHF

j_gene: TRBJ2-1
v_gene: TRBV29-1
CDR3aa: CSALWVGDEQFF

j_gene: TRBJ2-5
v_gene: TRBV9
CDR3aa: CASSVAPTGTGGGETQYF

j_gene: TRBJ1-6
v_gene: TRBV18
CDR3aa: CASSTQSSYNSPLHF

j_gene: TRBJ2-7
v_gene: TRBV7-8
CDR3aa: CASSLTQFQREPYEQYF

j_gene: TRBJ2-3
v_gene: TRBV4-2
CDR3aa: CASSQMDSTDTQYF

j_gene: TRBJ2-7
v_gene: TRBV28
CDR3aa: CATGDTSSYEQYF

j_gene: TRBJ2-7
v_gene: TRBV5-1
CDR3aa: CASSFRQTSSYEQYF

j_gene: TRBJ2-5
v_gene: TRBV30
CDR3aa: CAWIGETQYF

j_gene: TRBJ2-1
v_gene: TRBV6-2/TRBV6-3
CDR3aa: CASRSDNEQFF

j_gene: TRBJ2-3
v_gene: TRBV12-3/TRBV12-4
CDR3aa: CASSLPHVAFPSTDTQYF

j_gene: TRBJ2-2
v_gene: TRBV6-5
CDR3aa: CASSYRAGANTGELFF

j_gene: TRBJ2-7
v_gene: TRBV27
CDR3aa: CASSLPGRGNEQYF

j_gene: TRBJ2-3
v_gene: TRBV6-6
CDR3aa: CASSSSGRAITDTQYF

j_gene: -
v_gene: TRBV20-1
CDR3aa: CSANRGQGNEQYF

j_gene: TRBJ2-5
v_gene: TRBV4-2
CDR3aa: CASSPGVPDGQYF

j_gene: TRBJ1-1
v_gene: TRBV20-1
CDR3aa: CSARVSGGGGGTEAFF

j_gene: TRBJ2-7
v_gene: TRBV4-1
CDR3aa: CASSQVTGTNYYEQYF

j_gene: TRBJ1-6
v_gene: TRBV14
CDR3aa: CASSQGPLEGSPPHF

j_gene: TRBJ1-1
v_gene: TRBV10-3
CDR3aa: CAISEPGQGSYTEAFF

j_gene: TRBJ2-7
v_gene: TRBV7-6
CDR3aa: CASSLQGAKYEQYF

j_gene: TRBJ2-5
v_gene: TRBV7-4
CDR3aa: CASSLLAGEVGKYF

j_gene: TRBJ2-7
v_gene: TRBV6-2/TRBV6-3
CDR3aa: CASSRPPGGGVEEQYF

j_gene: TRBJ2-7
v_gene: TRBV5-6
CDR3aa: CASSGERGASSYEQYF

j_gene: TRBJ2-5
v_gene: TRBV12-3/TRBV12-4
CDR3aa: CASSETGTGQETQYF

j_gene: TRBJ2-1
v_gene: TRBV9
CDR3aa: CASSVELSHYYNEQFF

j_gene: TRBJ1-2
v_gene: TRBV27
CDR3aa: CASLTLHKQIGNGYTF

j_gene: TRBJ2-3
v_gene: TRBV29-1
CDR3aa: CSDIWTGRADTQYF

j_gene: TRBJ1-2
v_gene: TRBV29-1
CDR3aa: CSVVTGKTVNYGYTF

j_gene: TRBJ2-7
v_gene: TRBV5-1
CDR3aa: CASSLDQGSGEQYF

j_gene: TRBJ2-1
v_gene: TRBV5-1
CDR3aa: CASSLAISGGANEQFF

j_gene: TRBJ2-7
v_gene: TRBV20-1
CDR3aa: CSAVQSSGSYEQYF

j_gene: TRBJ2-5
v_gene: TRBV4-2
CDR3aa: CASSQGAGGSRETQYF

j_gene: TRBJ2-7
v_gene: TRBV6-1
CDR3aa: CASSVGTVLYEQYF